This T cell receptor (beta chain) was sequenced for a study of blood T cell repertoires in COVID-19 (dated by TCRdb to 2018 to 2020). Regarding the study in general: Samples covering the acute and convalescent phases of COVID-19 were provided by collaborators in the United States, Italy and Spain. The prospective study material was composed of cDNA or gDNA derived from T cells, B-cell-depleted T cells, or PBMCs. The dataset comprised deeply sampled blood TCRbeta repertoires from subjects exposed to, actively infected with, or recovered from COVID-19. The repertoires were made available in a free public database intended to serve as a resource for research on the immune response to SARS-CoV-2. The samples were drawn from two sources: the first 160 participants of the ongoing ImmuneRACE study, and 950 to 1,500 subjects contributed by 6 global collaborators. Nearly every sample came with metadata listing a de-identified subject ID, COVID-19 status, age in years and sex. Where available, HLA class I and class II types were obtained from metadata supplied by the sample provider rather than from assay-based typing. Overall results and qualifications from the work: The quantity of clinical and demographic metadata differed by source and by participant and was supplied without curation.

The collaborating institutions used their own protocols to collect whole blood in K2EDTA tubes. For TCRbeta analysis, collaborators shipped samples in one of three forms: frozen whole blood, isolated PBMCs, or DNA extracted from either of those sample types. To note about this clone: It lacks a known antigen. Base qualities are not at hand, and no much larger clone is one base apart.

The immunoSEQ Assay, a bias-controlled multiplex PCR, was used to amplify TCRbeta CDR3 regions from genomic DNA. From the authors' description of their analysis: The number of nucleated cells in each sample was estimated from the amplification of reference gene primers within the assay. To quantify the absolute abundance of each unique TCRbeta CDR3 rearrangement, sequence reads were collapsed and filtered. For each sample, productive Simpson clonality was calculated by taking the square root of Simpson's diversity index across productive rearrangements. TCRdb took over this immuneACCESS table, retaining in-frame rearrangements with V and J assigned. Such tables are incomplete; in checked studies, under half of the missing clones stem from an unresolved V gene, and the remainder is unexplained. The V and J calls and clone size come from that table; D and trimming were worked out from the DNA. The sample contains roughly 59,000 clones, over 75% of them found a single time. Of the sample, more than 8% falls within the top ten clones.

The CDR3 spans 15 residues, from the cysteine through the phenylalanine. Here the CDR3 DNA is all that survives: 45 bases in frame from base 1. The germline V gene supplies CDR1 MNHEY and CDR2 SVGEGT. V was cut back by 0 bases and J by 1 base, leaving a gap of 10 bases between them. This chain joins TRBV6-2 or TRBV6-3 to TRBJ2-7, and TRBD2 may be the D gene, going by 6 matching bases. The specimen sequenced was peripheral blood. The receptor was derived from a human donor in a cohort sampled during active COVID-19. The bases read TGTGCCAGCAGTTACTCGCCTGGGGGGTCCTACGAGCAGTACTTC. It translates to CASSYSPGGSYEQYF.